The 21 T cell receptor beta chains given below trace back to one sample, sequenced in a study of early T cells in non-severe SARS-CoV-2 infection. TCRdb re-called the 5' RACE reads with MiXCR, one entry per CDR3 protein. The table includes 68,000 or so distinct CDR3 sequences, over 9% detected once. The specimen was whole blood. The receptor source for this set is an adult who was a healthcare worker with PCR-confirmed SARS-CoV-2 infection or an uninfected control (not recorded which).

The table lists this clonotype with a few counts. The rearrangement links TRBV6-5 to TRBJ1-5, with a weak D call TRBD1 (5 bases). V dropped 3 bases and J dropped 5 bases, with 11 bases sitting between them. Per germline, CDR1 MNHEY and CDR2 SVGAGI. The CDR3 is 14 residues long. The CDR3 region is CASSYAGPDQPQHF. Here the CDR3 DNA reads TGTGCCAGCAGTTATGCGGGGCCCGATCAGCCCCAGCATTTT.

This clonotype was picked up a small number of times. The J gene is TRBJ1-1, the V gene TRBV5-6; TRBD1 is a possible D gene (5 bases). This CDR3 has 15 residues. From germline, CDR1 is SGHDT and CDR2 YYEEEE. V shed 0 bases and J shed 3 bases, with 12 bases lying between them. The CDR3 here is CASSLVPGRYTEAFF. The CDR3 DNA follows: TGTGCCAGCAGCTTGGTTCCGGGGCGGTACACTGAAGCTTTCTTT. Full variable domain (outside the CDR3, taken from reference TRBV5-6 and TRBJ1-1): DAGVTQSPTHLIKTRGQQVTLRCSPKSGHDTVSWYQQALGQGPQFIFQYYEEEERQRGNFPDRFSGHQFPNYSSELNVNALLLGDSALYLCASSLVPGRYTEAFFGQGTRLTVV.

The table lists this clonotype with a few counts. The chain recombines TRBV7-2 with TRBJ2-7; D not resolved. CDR1 and CDR2 from the germline V gene are SGHTA and FQGNSA. This CDR3 is built from 13 residues. V shed 1 base and J shed 2 bases, with 6 bases lying between them. The CDR3 is CASSLVLAYEQYF. CDR3 sequence (DNA): TGTGCCAGCAGCTTAGTTCTAGCCTACGAGCAGTACTTC.

Comments on this clonotype: Mismatch with germline at one junction end may stem from a read error. This chain uses TRBV7-6 with TRBJ2-3; TRBD2 is a possible D gene (6 bases). This CDR3 is built from 16 residues. The germline gives CDR1 SGHVS, CDR2 FNYEAQ. The CDR3 spells CTSSSSGGLSTDTQYF. The CDR3 region has the DNA TGTACCAGCAGTTCCTCTGGAGGGCTCTCCACAGATACGCAGTATTTT.

This clonotype came up a few times. The chain links TRBV6-6 to TRBJ2-3; D might be TRBD1 (5 bases). Germline V gene lookup returns CDR1 MNHNY and CDR2 SVGAGI (reference sequence). This CDR3 is 12 amino acids long. V lost 6 bases and J 5 bases, leaving 9 bases between the germline ends. CDR3 in DNA: TGTGCCAGCAGCCGGACATTAGATACGCAGTATTTT. Amino acids: CASSRTLDTQYF.

This clonotype was counted at least ten times. The chain links TRBV12-3 or TRBV12-4 to TRBJ1-6, with 10 bases lining up with TRBD1. V gave up 1 base and J gave up 8 bases; unmatched junction bases: 5. This CDR3 region has 16 residues. The CDR3 sequence is CASSLGVGTGDSPLHF. CDR3 DNA: TGTGCCAGCAGTTTAGGTGTGGGGACAGGGGATTCACCCCTCCACTTT.

This clonotype was recorded a few times. V usage is TRBV7-6 and J usage is TRBJ2-2, with D possibly matching TRBD2 (5 bases). The CDR3 spans 13 residues. Germline V CDR1 and CDR2: SGHVS, FNYEAQ. The V end lost 5 bases, the J end lost 5 bases, and 9 bases lay between the germline ends. The CDR3 bases are TGTGCCAGCAGCCCACCGGGGACCGGGGAGCTGTTTTTT. Translating it yields CASSPPGTGELFF.

This clonotype was found a few times. V is TRBV11-2 and J is TRBJ2-3; D gene unclear. The CDR3 length is 15 residues. Germline V gives CDR1 SGHAT, CDR2 FQNNGV. V was shortened by 0 bases and J by 8 bases, with 15 bases between the two germline ends. As DNA, the CDR3 is TGTGCCAGCAGCTTAGATGACTCCCCTAAAGTTACGCAGTATTTT. Translating it yields CASSLDDSPKVTQYF.

This clonotype was seen only a few times. This chain links TRBV27 with TRBJ2-1, with TRBD1 matching over 9 bases. Germline lookup yields CDR1 MNHEY and CDR2 SMNVEV (reference sequence). V shed 5 bases and J 8 bases; nucleotides not matched to a gene: 10. This CDR3 has 15 residues. CDR3 residues: CASSPKGTGYYEQFF. Written as DNA, the CDR3 is TGTGCCAGCAGTCCTAAGGGGACAGGGTACTATGAGCAGTTCTTC.

This clonotype has more than one count but fewer than ten. The chain carries TRBV4-3 and TRBJ2-1; 11 bases match TRBD1. The V segment lost 5 bases and the J segment 7 bases; nucleotides outside the gene matches: 22. CDR3 length: 20 amino acids. In germline, CDR1 is LGHNA, CDR2 YSLEER. CDR3 nucleotides: TGCGCCAGCAGCGTAAGGGCCCCCGACTCCGGGACAGGGGGGAGAAATGAGCAGTTCTTC. It is translated as CASSVRAPDSGTGGRNEQFF.

V and J are TRBV30 and TRBJ1-6; D remains unclear. CDR1 is GTSNPN, CDR2 SVGIG, per germline (reference sequence). V was pared by 5 bases and J by 7 bases, with 12 bases between. This CDR3 spans 13 amino acids. The CDR3 sequence is CAWGGLMNSPLHF. CDR3 DNA sequence: TGTGCCTGGGGTGGACTGATGAATTCACCCCTCCACTTT. Based on the CDR3 plus reference TRBV30 and TRBJ1-6, the full variable domain is SQTIHQWPATLVQPVGSPLSLECTVEGTSNPNLYWYRQAAGRGLQLLFYSVGIGQISSEVPQNLSASRPQDRQFILSSKKLLLSDSGFYLCAWGGLMNSPLHFGNGTRLTVT.

The sample holds a few counts of this clonotype. The V and J genes are TRBV9 and TRBJ2-3; D may be TRBD1 (6 bases). V lost 4 bases and J lost 2, with 17 bases in between. Per germline, CDR1 SGDLS and CDR2 YYNGEE. The CDR3 runs 16 residues. The chain's CDR3 is CASSTPLRQVTDTQYF. CDR3 in DNA: TGTGCCAGCAGCACCCCCCTTCGACAGGTCACAGATACGCAGTATTTT.

This clonotype was recorded at least ten times. This chain links TRBV7-2 with TRBJ2-7, with D perhaps matching TRBD1 (6 bases). The CDR3 loop spans 13 amino acids. Deletions cut 5 bases from V and 2 bases from J, with 10 bases between. Germline values: CDR1 SGHTA, CDR2 FQGNSA. The CDR3 sequence is CASSPRGTYEQYF. CDR3 nucleotide sequence: TGTGCCAGCAGCCCGAGGGGGACCTACGAGCAGTACTTC.

The sample holds a few counts of this clonotype. The V and J genes are TRBV20-1 and TRBJ2-5, with TRBD2 identical over 10 bases. The CDR3 loop spans 14 amino acids. From germline, CDR1 is DFQATT and CDR2 SNEGSKA (reference sequence). V gave up 3 bases and J gave up 5 bases; unmatched junction bases: 6. This CDR3 is CSASEASGGETQYF. For the CDR3, the DNA is TGCAGTGCTAGCGAGGCTAGCGGGGGTGAGACCCAGTACTTC.

The V gene is TRBV19, the J gene TRBJ1-5; the D gene is possibly TRBD1 (6 bases). The V end lost 4 bases, the J end lost 5 bases, and 21 bases lay between the germline ends. There are 17 residues in the CDR3. CDR1 LNHDA and CDR2 SQIVND come from the germline V gene (reference sequence). The CDR3 protein is CASSSPQGGDRDQPQHF. As DNA, the CDR3 is TGTGCCAGTAGTAGCCCACAGGGAGGTGATCGGGATCAGCCCCAGCATTTT.

The chain links TRBV20-1 to TRBJ1-1; D unresolved. The CDR3 spans 13 residues. Trimming shortened V by 3 bases and J by 5 bases, and 13 bases separated the two germline ends. CDR1 and CDR2 (germline): DFQATT, SNEGSKA (reference sequence). Written as DNA, the CDR3 is TGCAGTGCTAGTCGAGGGTATGGGACTGAAGCTTTCTTT. It translates to CSASRGYGTEAFF.

This clonotype was seen at least ten times. This chain connects TRBV10-3 to TRBJ1-1; unclear D gene. The CDR3 length is 14 residues. The V gene's germline CDR1 is ENHRY and CDR2 SYGVKD. Trimming left V 2 bases short and J 1 base short, with 8 bases between. This chain's CDR3 is CAISEADGNTEAFF. The CDR3, as DNA: TGTGCCATCAGTGAGGCCGACGGGAACACTGAAGCTTTCTTT.

This clonotype appeared a few times. This sequence joins TRBV7-6 and TRBJ2-1; 11 bases are shared with TRBD1. Germline loops: CDR1 SGHVS, CDR2 FNYEAQ. CDR3 length: 15 residues. With 5 bases clipped from V and 9 bases from J, the junction kept 9 bases outside the gene matches. The CDR3 nucleotides read TGTGCCAGCAGCCCGCGGGACAGGGGGGAAAGTGAGCAGTTCTTC. Translation: CASSPRDRGESEQFF. The full variable domain, its missing parts supplied by reference TRBV7-6 and TRBJ2-1, is GAGVSQSPRYKVTKRGQDVALRCDPISGHVSLYWYRQALGQGPEFLTYFNYEAQQDKSGLPNDRFSAERPEGSISTLTIQRTEQRDSAMYRCASSPRDRGESEQFFGPGTRLTVL.

This clonotype appeared many times. The chain employs TRBV20-1 and TRBJ2-2; D may be TRBD1 (6 bases). Per germline, CDR1 DFQATT and CDR2 SNEGSKA (reference sequence). This CDR3 contains 14 residues. V was cut by 2 bases and J by 1 base, with 8 bases left in between. In DNA, the CDR3 is TGCAGTGCTAGACAGGGGTTGAACACCGGGGAGCTGTTTTTT. This encodes CSARQGLNTGELFF.

This clonotype was seen many times. V and J are TRBV18 and TRBJ1-1, with D uncertain. CDR1 and CDR2 (germline): KGHSH, LQKENI. The V end was cut by 2 bases, the J end by 1 base, with 5 bases between. This CDR3 contains 13 residues. CDR3 DNA sequence: TGTGCCAGCTCACCAGAGGCGAACACTGAAGCTTTCTTT. Translation: CASSPEANTEAFF.

This clonotype was seen ten or more times. The chain is built from TRBV9 and TRBJ1-1; maybe TRBD1 (6 bases). The CDR3 length is 14 residues. Trimming took 0 bases from V and 6 from J, leaving 12 bases between them. CDR1 and CDR2 (germline): SGDLS, YYNGEE. The DNA of the CDR3 is TGTGCCAGCAGCGTAGGATCAGGGGCTCCTGAAGCTTTCTTT. This codes for CASSVGSGAPEAFF.